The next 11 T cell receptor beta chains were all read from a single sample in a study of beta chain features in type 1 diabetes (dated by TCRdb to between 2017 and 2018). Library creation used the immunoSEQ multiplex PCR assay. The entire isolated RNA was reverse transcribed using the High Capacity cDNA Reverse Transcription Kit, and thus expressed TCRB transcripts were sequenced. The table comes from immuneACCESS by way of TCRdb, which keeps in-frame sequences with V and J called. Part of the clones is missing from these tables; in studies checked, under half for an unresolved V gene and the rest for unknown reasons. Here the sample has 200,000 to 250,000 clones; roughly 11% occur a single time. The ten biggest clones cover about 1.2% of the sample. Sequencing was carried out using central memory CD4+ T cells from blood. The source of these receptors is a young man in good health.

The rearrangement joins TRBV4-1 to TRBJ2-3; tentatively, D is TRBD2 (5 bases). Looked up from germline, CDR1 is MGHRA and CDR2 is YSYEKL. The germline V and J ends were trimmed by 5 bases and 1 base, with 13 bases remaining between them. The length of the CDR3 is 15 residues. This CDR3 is CASSSWRPGTDTQYF. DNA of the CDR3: TGCGCCAGCAGCTCTTGGAGGCCCGGCACAGATACGCAGTATTTT.

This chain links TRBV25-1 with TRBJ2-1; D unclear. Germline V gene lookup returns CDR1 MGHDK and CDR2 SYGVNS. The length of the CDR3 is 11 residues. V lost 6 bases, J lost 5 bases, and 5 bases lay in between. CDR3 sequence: CASRQNNEQFF. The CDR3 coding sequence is TGTGCCAGCAGACAGAACAATGAGCAGTTCTTC.

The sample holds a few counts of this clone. The CDR3 loop is CASSLNVQNTEAFF. The DNA for the CDR3 is TGTGCCAGCAGCTTGAACGTTCAGAACACTGAAGCTTTCTTT. The gene calls are TRBV7-2 and TRBJ1-1; unclear D gene. Trimming took off 3 bases at V and 1 base at J, with 9 bases between the two ends. The CDR3 is 14 residues long. The germline V gene encodes CDR1 SGHTA and CDR2 FQGNSA.

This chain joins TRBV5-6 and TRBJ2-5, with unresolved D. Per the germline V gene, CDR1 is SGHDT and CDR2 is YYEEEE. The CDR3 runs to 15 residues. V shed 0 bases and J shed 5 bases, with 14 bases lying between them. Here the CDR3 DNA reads TGTGCCAGCAGCTTGGTGTTTAGGGAAGGCGAGACCCAGTACTTC. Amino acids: CASSLVFREGETQYF. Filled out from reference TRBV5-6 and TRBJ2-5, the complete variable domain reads DAGVTQSPTHLIKTRGQQVTLRCSPKSGHDTVSWYQQALGQGPQFIFQYYEEEERQRGNFPDRFSGHQFPNYSSELNVNALLLGDSALYLCASSLVFREGETQYFGPGTRLLVL.

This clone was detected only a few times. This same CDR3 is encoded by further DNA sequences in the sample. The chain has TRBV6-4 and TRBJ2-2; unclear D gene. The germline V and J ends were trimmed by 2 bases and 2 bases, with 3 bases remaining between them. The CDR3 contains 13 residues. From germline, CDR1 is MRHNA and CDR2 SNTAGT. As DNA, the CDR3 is TGTGCCAGCAGTGACAGAAACACCGGGGAGCTGTTTTTT. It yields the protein CASSDRNTGELFF.

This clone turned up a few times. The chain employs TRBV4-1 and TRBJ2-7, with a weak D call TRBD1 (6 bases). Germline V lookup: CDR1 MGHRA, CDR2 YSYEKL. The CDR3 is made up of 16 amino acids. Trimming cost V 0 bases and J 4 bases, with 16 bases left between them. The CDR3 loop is CASSQDHGTGRYEQYF. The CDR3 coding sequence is TGCGCCAGCAGCCAAGATCACGGCACAGGGAGATACGAGCAGTACTTC.

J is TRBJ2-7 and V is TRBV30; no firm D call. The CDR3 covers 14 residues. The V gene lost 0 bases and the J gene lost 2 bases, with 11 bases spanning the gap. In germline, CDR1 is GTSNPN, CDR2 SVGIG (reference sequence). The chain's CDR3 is CAWSVGWSTYEQYF. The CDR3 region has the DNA TGTGCCTGGAGTGTCGGTTGGTCCACCTACGAGCAGTACTTC.

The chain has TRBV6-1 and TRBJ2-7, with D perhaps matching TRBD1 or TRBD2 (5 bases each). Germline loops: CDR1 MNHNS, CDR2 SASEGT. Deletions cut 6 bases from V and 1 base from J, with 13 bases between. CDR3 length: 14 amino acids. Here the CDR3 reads CASSSGRGSYEQYF. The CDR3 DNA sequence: TGTGCCAGCAGCTCGGGACGGGGATCCTACGAGCAGTACTTC.

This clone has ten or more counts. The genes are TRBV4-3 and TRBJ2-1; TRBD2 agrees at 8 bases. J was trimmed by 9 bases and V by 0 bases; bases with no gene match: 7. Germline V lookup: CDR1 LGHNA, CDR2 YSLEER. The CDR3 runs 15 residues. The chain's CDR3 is CASSQDVLGLAEQFF. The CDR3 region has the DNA TGCGCCAGCAGCCAAGATGTATTAGGACTAGCTGAGCAGTTCTTC.

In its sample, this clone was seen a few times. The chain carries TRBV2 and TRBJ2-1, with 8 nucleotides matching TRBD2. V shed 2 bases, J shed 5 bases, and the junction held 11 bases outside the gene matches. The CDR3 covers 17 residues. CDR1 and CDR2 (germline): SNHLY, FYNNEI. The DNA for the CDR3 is TGTGCCAGCAGTGAACCCCTCGGGGGGGCTGGAGACAATGAGCAGTTCTTC. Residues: CASSEPLGGAGDNEQFF.

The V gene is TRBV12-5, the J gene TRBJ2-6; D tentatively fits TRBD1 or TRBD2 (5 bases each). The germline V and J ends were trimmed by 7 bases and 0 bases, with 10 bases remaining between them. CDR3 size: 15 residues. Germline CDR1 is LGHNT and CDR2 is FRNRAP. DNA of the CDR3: TGTGCTAGTGCCGGGGCGGACTCTGGGGCCAACGTCCTGACTTTC. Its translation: CASAGADSGANVLTF. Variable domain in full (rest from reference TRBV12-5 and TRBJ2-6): DARVTQTPRHKVTEMGQEVTMRCQPILGHNTVFWYRQTMMQGLELLAYFRNRAPLDDSGMPKDRFSAEMPDATLATLKIQPSEPRDSAVYFCASAGADSGANVLTFGAGSRLTVL.